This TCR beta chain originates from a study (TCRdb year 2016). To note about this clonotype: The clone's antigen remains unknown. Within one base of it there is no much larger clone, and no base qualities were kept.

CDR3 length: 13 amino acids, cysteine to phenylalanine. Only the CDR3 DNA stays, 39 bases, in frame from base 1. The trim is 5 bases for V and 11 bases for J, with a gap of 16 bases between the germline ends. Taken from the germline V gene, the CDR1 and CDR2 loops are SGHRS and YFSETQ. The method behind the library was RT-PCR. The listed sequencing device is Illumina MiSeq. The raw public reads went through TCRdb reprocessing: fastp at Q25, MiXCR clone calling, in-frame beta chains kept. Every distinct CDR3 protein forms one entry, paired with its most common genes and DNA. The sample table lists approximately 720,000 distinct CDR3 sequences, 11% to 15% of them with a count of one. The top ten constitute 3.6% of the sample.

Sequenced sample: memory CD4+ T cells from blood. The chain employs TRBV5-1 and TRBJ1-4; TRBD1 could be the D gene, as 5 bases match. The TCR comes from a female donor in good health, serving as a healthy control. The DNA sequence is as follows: TGCGCCAGCAGTTGGGGCAGGGTGGACAAACTGTTTTTT. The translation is CASSWGRVDKLFF.